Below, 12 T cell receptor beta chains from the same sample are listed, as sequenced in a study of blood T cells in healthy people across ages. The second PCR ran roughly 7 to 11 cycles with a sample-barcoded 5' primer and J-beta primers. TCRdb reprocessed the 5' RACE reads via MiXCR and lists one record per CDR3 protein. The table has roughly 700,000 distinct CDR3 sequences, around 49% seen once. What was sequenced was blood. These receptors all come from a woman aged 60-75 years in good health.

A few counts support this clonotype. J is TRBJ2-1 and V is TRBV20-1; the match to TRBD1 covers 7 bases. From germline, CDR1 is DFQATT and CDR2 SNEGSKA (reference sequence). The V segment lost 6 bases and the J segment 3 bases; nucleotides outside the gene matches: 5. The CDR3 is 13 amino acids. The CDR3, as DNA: TGCAGTGCGTGGGGACAGAACTACAATGAGCAGTTCTTC. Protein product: CSAWGQNYNEQFF.

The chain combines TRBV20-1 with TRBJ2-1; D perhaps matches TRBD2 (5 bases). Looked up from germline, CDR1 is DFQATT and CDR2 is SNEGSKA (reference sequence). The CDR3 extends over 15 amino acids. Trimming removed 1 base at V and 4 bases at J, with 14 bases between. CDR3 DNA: TGCAGTGCTAGAGGGGGAGCGGAGAAATACAATGAGCAGTTCTTC. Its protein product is CSARGGAEKYNEQFF.

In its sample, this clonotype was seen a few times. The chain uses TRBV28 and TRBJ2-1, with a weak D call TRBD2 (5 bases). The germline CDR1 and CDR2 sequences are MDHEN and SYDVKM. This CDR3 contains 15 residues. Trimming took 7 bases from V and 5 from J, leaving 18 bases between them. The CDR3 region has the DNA TGTGCCAGCAACAAAGGAGGACCGGGCCACAATGAGCAGTTCTTC. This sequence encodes CASNKGGPGHNEQFF.

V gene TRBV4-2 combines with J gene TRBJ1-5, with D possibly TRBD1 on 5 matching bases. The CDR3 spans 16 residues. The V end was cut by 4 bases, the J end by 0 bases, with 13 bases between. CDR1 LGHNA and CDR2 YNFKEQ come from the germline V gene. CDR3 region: CASSRGAGGSNQPQHF. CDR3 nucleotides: TGTGCCAGCAGCCGCGGCGCCGGGGGTAGCAATCAGCCCCAGCATTTT.

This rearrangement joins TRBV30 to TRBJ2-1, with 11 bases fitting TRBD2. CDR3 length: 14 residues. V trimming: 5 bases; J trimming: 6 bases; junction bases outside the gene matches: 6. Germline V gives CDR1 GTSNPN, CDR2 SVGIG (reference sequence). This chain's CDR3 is CAWHHGTSGNEQFF. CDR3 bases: TGTGCCTGGCATCATGGGACTAGCGGCAATGAGCAGTTCTTC. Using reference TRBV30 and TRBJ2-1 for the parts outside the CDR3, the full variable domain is SQTIHQWPATLVQPVGSPLSLECTVEGTSNPNLYWYRQAAGRGLQLLFYSVGIGQISSEVPQNLSASRPQDRQFILSSKKLLLSDSGFYLCAWHHGTSGNEQFFGPGTRLTVL.

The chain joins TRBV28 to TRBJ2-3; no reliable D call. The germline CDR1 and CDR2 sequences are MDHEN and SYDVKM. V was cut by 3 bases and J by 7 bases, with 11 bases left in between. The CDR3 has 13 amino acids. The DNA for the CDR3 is TGTGCCAGCAGTTTTGAGAGGTCGCATACGCAGTATTTT. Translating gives CASSFERSHTQYF.

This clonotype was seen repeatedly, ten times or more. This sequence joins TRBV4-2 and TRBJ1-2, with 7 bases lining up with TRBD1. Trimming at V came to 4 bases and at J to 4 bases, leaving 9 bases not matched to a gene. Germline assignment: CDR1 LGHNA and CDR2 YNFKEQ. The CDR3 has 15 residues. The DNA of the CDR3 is TGTGCCAGCAGCCCTCCGACAGGGTTCACCTATGGCTACACCTTC. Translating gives CASSPPTGFTYGYTF.

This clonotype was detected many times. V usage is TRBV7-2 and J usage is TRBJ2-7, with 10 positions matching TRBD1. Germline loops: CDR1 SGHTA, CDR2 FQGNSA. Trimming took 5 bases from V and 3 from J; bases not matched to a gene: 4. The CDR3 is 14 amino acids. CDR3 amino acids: CASSRDRGYYEQYF. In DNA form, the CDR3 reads TGTGCCAGCAGCCGGGACAGGGGATACTACGAGCAGTACTTC.

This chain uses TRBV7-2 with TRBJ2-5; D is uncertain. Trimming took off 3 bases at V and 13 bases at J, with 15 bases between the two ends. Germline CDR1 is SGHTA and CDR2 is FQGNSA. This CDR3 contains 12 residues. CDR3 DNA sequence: TGTGCCAGCAGCTTTTTCGAGCAGTCCCTGTACTTC. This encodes CASSFFEQSLYF.

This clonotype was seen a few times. CDR3 bases: TGCAGTGCTAGTCCTATATCCTCCTACGAGCAGTACTTC. Translation: CSASPISSYEQYF. The rearrangement links TRBV20-1 to TRBJ2-7; no definite D call. This CDR3 region has 13 residues. V lost 3 bases and J lost 0, with 9 bases in between. Germline assignment: CDR1 DFQATT and CDR2 SNEGSKA (reference sequence).

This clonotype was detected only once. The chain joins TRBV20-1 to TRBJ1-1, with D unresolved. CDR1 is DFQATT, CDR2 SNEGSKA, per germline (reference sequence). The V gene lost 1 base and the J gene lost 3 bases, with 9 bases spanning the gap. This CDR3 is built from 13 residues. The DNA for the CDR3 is TGCAGTGCTAGAGGTTTGGGGTACACTGAAGCTTTCTTT. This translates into CSARGLGYTEAFF.

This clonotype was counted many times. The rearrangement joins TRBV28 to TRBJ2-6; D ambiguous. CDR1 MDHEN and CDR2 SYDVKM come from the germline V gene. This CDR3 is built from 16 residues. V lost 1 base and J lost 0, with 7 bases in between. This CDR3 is CASSLSRNSGANVLTF. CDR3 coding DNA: TGTGCCAGCAGTTTATCCCGTAACTCTGGGGCCAACGTCCTGACTTTC.